This TCR beta chain originates from a study of blood T cell repertoires in COVID-19. Whole-study context: COVID-19 samples, acute and convalescent, were from the United States, Italy and Spain.

Original processing methods: Amplifying reference gene primers gave estimates of nucleated cell counts. The method was immunoSEQ multiplex PCR; TCRdb's version includes in-frame clones alone and lacks a portion of them. That table gives V, J and clone size, and the DNA gave D and trimming. Altogether about 100,000 clones are present, 65% to 85% being singletons, with the ten largest covering 17%. The germline V gene has CDR1 GTSNPN and CDR2 SVGIG (reference sequence). This CDR3 comprises 15 residues. Trimming took 0 bases from V and 8 from J; bases not matched to a gene: 12. This clone was picked up a small number of times.

This rearrangement joins TRBV30 to TRBJ1-2, with 7 nucleotides matching TRBD1. The TCR sequence derives from a woman in her sixties with acute or convalescent COVID-19. Sequenced: peripheral blood. CDR3 amino acids: CAWSVRTGVLGGYTF. The DNA of the CDR3 is TGTGCCTGGAGTGTAAGGACAGGAGTCCTTGGAGGCTACACCTTC.